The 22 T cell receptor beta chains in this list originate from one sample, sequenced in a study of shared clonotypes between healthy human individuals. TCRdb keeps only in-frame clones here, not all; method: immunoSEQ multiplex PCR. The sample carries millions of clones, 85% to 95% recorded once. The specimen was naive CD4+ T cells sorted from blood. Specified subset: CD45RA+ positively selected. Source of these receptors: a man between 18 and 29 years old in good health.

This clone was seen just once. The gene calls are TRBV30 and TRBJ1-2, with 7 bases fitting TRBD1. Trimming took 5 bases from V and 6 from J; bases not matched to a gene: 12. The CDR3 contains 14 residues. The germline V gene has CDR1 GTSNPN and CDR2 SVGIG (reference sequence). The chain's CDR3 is CAWSHPGTDNGYTF. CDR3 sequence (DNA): TGTGCCTGGTCCCATCCCGGGACAGACAATGGCTACACCTTC.

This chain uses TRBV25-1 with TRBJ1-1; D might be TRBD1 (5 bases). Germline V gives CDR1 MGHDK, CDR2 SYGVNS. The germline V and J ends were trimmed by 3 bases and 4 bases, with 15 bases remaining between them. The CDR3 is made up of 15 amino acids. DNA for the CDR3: TGTGCCAGCAGTGACGGGCAGGGAATATCCACTGAAGCTTTCTTT. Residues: CASSDGQGISTEAFF.

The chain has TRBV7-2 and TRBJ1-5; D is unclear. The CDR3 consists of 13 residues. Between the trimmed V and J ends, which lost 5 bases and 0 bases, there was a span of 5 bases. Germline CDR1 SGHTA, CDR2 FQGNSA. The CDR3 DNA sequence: TGTGCCAGCAGCGATTATAGCAATCAGCCCCAGCATTTT. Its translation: CASSDYSNQPQHF.

The CDR3 is CASSAGTSGRTRTDTQYF. The CDR3 region has the DNA TGCGCCAGCAGTGCCGGGACTAGCGGGAGGACCCGCACAGATACGCAGTATTTT. The chain uses TRBV10-1 and TRBJ2-3; 15 bases line up with TRBD2. With 4 bases clipped from V and 1 base from J, the junction kept 6 bases outside the gene matches. The CDR3 has 18 residues. Looked up from germline, CDR1 is WNHNN and CDR2 is SYGVQD (reference sequence).

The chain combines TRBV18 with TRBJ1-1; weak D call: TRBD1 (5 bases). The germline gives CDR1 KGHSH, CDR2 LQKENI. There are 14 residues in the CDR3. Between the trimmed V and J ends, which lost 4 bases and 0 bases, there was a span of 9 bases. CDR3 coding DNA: TGTGCCAGCTCACTGAGGGGCATGAACACTGAAGCTTTCTTT. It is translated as CASSLRGMNTEAFF.

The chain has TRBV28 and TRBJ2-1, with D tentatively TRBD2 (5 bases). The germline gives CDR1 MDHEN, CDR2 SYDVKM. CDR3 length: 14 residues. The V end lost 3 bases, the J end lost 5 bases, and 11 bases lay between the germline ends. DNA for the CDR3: TGTGCCAGCAGTTTTGAGCGGTCGGACAATGAGCAGTTCTTC. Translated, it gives CASSFERSDNEQFF.

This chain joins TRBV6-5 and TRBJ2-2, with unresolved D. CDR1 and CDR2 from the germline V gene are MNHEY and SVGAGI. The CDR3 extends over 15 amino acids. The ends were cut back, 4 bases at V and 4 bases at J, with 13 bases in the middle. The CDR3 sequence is CASSSRAISTGELFF. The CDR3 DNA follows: TGTGCCAGCAGTTCTAGGGCAATATCCACCGGGGAGCTGTTTTTT.

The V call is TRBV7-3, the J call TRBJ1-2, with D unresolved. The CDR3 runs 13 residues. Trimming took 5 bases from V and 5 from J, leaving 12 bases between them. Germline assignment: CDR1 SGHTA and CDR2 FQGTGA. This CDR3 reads CASSPDPGYGYTF. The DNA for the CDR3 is TGTGCCAGCAGCCCGGACCCTGGGTATGGCTACACCTTC.

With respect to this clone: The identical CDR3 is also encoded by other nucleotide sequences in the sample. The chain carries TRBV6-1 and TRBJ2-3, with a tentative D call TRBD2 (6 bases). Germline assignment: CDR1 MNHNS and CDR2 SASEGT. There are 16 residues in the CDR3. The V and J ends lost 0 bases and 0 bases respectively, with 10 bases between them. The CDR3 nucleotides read TGTGCCAGCAGTGAAGCGCTTCTAGCGAGCACAGATACGCAGTATTTT. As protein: CASSEALLASTDTQYF.

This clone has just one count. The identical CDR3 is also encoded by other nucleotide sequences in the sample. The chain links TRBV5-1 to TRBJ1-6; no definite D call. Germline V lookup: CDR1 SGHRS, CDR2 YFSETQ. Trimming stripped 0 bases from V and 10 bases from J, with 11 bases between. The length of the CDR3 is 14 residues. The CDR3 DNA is TGCGCCAGCAGCTTGGCGGGTTATGGGTCACCCCTCCACTTT. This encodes CASSLAGYGSPLHF. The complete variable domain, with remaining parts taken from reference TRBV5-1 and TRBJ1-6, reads KAGVTQTPRYLIKTRGQQVTLSCSPISGHRSVSWYQQTPGQGLQFLFEYFSETQRNKGNFPGRFSGRQFSNSRSEMNVSTLELGDSALYLCASSLAGYGSPLHFGNGTRLTVT.

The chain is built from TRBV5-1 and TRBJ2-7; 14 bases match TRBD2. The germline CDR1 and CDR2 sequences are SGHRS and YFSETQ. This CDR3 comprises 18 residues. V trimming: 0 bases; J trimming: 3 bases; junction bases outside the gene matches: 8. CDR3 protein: CASSLDGTSGRPGYEQYF. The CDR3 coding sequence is TGCGCCAGCAGCTTGGATGGGACTAGCGGGAGACCTGGCTACGAGCAGTACTTC.

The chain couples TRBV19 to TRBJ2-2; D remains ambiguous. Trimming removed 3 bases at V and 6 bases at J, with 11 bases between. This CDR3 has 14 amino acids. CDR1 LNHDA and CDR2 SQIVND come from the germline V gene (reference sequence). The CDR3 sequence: CASSMGSLAGELFF. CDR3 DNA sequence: TGTGCCAGTAGTATGGGTAGCTTAGCCGGGGAGCTGTTTTTT. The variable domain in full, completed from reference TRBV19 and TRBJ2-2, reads DGGITQSPKYLFRKEGQNVTLSCEQNLNHDAMYWYRQDPGQGLRLIYYSQIVNDFQKGDIAEGYSVSREKKESFPLTVTSAQKNPTAFYLCASSMGSLAGELFFGEGSRLTVL.

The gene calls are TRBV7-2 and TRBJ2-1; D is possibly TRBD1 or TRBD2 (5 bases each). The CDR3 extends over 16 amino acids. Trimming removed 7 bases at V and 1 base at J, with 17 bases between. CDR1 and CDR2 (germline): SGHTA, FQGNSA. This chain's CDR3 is CASNARGPGSYNEQFF. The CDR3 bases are TGTGCCAGCAACGCGAGGGGTCCGGGTTCCTACAATGAGCAGTTCTTC.

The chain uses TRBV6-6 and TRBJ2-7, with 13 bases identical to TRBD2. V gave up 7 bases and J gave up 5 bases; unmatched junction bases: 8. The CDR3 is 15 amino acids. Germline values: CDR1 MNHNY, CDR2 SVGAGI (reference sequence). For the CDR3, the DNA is TGTGCCAGCATCGAAGGGACTAGCGGGAAGAACGAGCAGTACTTC. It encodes CASIEGTSGKNEQYF.

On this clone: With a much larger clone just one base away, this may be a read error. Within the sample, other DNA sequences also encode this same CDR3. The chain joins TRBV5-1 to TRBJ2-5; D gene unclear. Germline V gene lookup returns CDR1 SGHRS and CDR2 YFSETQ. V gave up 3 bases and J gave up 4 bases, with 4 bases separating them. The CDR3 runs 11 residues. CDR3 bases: TGCGCCAGCAGCTCGGGAGAGACCCAGTACTTC. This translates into CASSSGETQYF.

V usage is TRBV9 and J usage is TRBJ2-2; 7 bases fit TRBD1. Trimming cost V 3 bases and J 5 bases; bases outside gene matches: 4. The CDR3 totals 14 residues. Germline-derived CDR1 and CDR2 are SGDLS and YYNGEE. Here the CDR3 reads CASSAGTVTGELFF. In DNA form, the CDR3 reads TGTGCCAGCAGCGCCGGGACAGTTACCGGGGAGCTGTTTTTT.

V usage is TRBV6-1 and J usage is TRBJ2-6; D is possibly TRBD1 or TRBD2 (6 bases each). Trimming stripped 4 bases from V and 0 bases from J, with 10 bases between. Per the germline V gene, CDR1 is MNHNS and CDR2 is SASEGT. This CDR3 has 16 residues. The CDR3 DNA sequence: TGTGCCAGCAGTGTGGGGGGCAGCTCTGGGGCCAACGTCCTGACTTTC. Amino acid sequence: CASSVGGSSGANVLTF.

Here the CDR3 reads CASSLETGARNNSPLHF. CDR3 nucleotides: TGTGCCAGCAGCTTAGAGACAGGGGCCAGGAATAATTCACCCCTCCACTTT. This sequence joins TRBV7-6 and TRBJ1-6; 8 positions match TRBD1. CDR3 size: 17 residues. CDR1 and CDR2 (germline): SGHVS, FNYEAQ. The trim removed 1 base at V and 5 bases at J, leaving 7 bases unmatched.

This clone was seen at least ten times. CDR3 sequence reads: CASMARVGGKAFF. The DNA for the CDR3 is TGTGCCAGTATGGCTCGGGTGGGAGGGAAAGCTTTCTTT. The chain recombines TRBV19 with TRBJ1-1; D is unresolved. Trimming stripped 7 bases from V and 9 bases from J, with 18 bases between. This CDR3 contains 13 residues. Germline V CDR1 and CDR2: LNHDA, SQIVND (reference sequence).

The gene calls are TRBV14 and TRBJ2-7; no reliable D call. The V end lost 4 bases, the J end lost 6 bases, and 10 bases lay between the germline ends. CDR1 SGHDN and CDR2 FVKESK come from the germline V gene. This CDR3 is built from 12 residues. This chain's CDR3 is CASSPQGSEQYF. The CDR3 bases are TGTGCCAGCAGCCCGCAAGGATCCGAGCAGTACTTC.

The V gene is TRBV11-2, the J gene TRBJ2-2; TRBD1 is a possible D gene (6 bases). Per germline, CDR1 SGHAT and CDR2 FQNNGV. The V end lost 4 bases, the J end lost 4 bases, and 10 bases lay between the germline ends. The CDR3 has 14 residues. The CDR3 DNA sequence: TGTGCCAGCAGCTCAGGGGAGCCCACCGGGGAGCTGTTTTTT. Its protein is CASSSGEPTGELFF.

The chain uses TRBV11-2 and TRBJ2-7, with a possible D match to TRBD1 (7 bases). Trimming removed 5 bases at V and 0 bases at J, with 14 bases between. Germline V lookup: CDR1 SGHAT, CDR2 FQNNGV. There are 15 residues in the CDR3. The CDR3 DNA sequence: TGTGCCAGCAGCGCGGGACAGCTCCCCTCCTACGAGCAGTACTTC. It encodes CASSAGQLPSYEQYF. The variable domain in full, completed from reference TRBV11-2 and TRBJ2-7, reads EAGVAQSPRYKIIEKRQSVAFWCNPISGHATLYWYQQILGQGPKLLIQFQNNGVVDDSQLPKDRFSAERLKGVDSTLKIQPAKLEDSAVYLCASSAGQLPSYEQYFGPGTRLTVT.